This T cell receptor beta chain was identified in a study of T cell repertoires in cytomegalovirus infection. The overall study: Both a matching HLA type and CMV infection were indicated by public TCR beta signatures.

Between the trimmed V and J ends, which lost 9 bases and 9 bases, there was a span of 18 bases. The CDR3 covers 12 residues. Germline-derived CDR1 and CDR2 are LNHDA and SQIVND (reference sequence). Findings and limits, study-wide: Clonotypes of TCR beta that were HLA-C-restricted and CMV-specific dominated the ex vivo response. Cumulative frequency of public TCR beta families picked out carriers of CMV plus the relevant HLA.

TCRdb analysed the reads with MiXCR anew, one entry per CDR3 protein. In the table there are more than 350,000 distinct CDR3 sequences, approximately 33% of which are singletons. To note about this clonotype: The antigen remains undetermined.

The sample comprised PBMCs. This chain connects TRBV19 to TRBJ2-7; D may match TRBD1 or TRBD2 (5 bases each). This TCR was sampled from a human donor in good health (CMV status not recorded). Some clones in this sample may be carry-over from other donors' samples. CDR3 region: CASSGPGAGQYF. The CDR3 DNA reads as TGTGCCAGCTCCGGGCCCGGGGCCGGGCAGTACTTC.